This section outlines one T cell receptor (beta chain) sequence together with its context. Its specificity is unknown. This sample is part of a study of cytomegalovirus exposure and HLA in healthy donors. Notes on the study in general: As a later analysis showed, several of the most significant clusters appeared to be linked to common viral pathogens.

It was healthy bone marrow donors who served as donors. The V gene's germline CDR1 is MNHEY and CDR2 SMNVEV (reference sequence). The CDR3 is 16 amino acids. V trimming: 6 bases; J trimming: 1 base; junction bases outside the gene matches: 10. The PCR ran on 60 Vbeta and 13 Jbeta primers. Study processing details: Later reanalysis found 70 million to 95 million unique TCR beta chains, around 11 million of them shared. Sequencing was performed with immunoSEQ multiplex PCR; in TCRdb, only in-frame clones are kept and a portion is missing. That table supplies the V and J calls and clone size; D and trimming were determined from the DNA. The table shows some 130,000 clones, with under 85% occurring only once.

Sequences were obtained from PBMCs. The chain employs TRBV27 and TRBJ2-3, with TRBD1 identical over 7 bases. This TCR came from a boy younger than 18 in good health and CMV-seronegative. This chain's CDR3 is CASRRQKGAGTDTQYF. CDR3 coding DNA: TGTGCCAGCAGGAGACAGAAGGGGGCCGGCACAGATACGCAGTATTTT.